Listed below are T cell receptor beta chains from one sample, sequenced in a study of T cell responses to AZD1222 COVID-19 vaccine. Sequenced by immunoSEQ multiplex PCR; TCRdb stores in-frame clones only, minus some. The sample consists of 120,000 or so clones, 85% to 90% of them appearing once. Sequenced material: peripheral blood, taken on day 0 of MenACWY control vaccination. These receptors all stem from an adult in good health. Each CDR3 is given with its conserved first and last residue. The D gene is left open where the match is weak. Rows give clone size only sometimes, using once, few, many, or a class for an expanded clone.

V gene: TRBV2
J gene: TRBJ2-2
clone size: NA
D gene: NA
CDR3 DNA: TGTGCCAGCACCCTAAAACAGGGAGCCACCGGGGAGCTGTTTTTT
CDR3 protein: CASTLKQGATGELFF

V gene: TRBV11-3
J gene: TRBJ2-7
clone size: once
D gene: NA
CDR3 DNA: TGTGCCAGCAGCTTAGATCGTTTCTCCTACGAGCAGTACTTC
CDR3 protein: CASSLDRFSYEQYF

V gene: TRBV2
J gene: TRBJ2-1
clone size: NA
D gene: NA
CDR3 DNA: TGTGCCAGCAGCCTTACCATCCCCTCGGCCTACAATGAGCAGTTCTTC
CDR3 protein: CASSLTIPSAYNEQFF

V gene: TRBV3-1/TRBV3-2
J gene: TRBJ2-7
clone size: NA
D gene: NA
CDR3 DNA: TGTGCCAGCAGCCAAGATGCAGGCTCCTACGAGCAGTACTTC
CDR3 protein: CASSQDAGSYEQYF

V gene: TRBV20-1
J gene: TRBJ2-7
clone size: once
D gene: TRBD2
CDR3 DNA: TGCAGTGCAAGCGGGGGCTACGAGCAGTACTTC
CDR3 protein: CSASGGYEQYF

V gene: TRBV6-2/TRBV6-3
J gene: TRBJ2-7
clone size: NA
D gene: NA
CDR3 DNA: TGTGCCAGCAGTTACAGGGACAACACTCCGTACGAGCAGTACTTC
CDR3 protein: CASSYRDNTPYEQYF

V gene: TRBV30
J gene: TRBJ2-5
clone size: NA
D gene: TRBD1
CDR3 DNA: TGTGCCTGGAGTGGGACAGGGGGCTGGACAGGAACCCAGTACTTC
CDR3 protein: CAWSGTGGWTGTQYF

V gene: TRBV6-6
J gene: TRBJ1-3
clone size: NA
D gene: TRBD1
CDR3 DNA: TGTGCCAGCAGTTCCCAGGGGGACACCATATATTTT
CDR3 protein: CASSSQGDTIYF

V gene: TRBV5-5
J gene: TRBJ1-4
clone size: once
D gene: TRBD1
CDR3 DNA: TGTGCCAGCAGCCGGGACAGCTCTTTTGAAAAACTGTTTTTT
CDR3 protein: CASSRDSSFEKLFF

V gene: TRBV10-3
J gene: TRBJ2-7
clone size: NA
D gene: TRBD1
CDR3 DNA: TGTGCCATCAGCCCTCAGGGGGCGAGTGACGAGCAGTACTTC
CDR3 protein: CAISPQGASDEQYF

V gene: TRBV3-1/TRBV3-2
J gene: TRBJ2-4
clone size: NA
D gene: NA
CDR3 DNA: TGTGCCAGCAGCCACAGGGACAAAAACATTCAGTACTTC
CDR3 protein: CASSHRDKNIQYF

V gene: TRBV3-1/TRBV3-2
J gene: TRBJ1-1
clone size: NA
D gene: NA
CDR3 DNA: TGTGCCAGCAGCCTTGTCGGGCTAGTCACTGAAGCTTTCTTT
CDR3 protein: CASSLVGLVTEAFF

V gene: TRBV12-3/TRBV12-4
J gene: TRBJ2-5
clone size: NA
D gene: NA
CDR3 DNA: TGTGCCAGCAGGAGGGAGACCCAGGAGACCCAGTACTTC
CDR3 protein: CASRRETQETQYF

V gene: TRBV11-1
J gene: TRBJ2-3
clone size: NA
D gene: TRBD2
CDR3 DNA: TGTGCCAGCAGCTTGGAGGGAGGGCCAGATACGCAGTATTTT
CDR3 protein: CASSLEGGPDTQYF

V gene: TRBV11-3
J gene: TRBJ2-2
clone size: NA
D gene: NA
CDR3 DNA: TGTGCCAGCAGGCTAAACACCGGGGAGCTGTTTTTT
CDR3 protein: CASRLNTGELFF

V gene: TRBV5-1
J gene: TRBJ2-5
clone size: NA
D gene: TRBD2
CDR3 DNA: TGCGCCAGCAGCGGAACCGGACTAGCGGGAGGGGAGACCCAGTACTTC
CDR3 protein: CASSGTGLAGGETQYF

V gene: TRBV12-3/TRBV12-4
J gene: TRBJ2-5
clone size: NA
D gene: NA
CDR3 DNA: TGTGCCAGCAGTTTGATGGGACAAGAGACCCAGTACTTC
CDR3 protein: CASSLMGQETQYF

V gene: TRBV19
J gene: TRBJ1-3
clone size: once
D gene: TRBD1
CDR3 DNA: TGTGCCAGCCAAAGGACAGGGATAGGAAACACCATATATTTT
CDR3 protein: CASQRTGIGNTIYF

V gene: TRBV29-1
J gene: TRBJ1-1
clone size: NA
D gene: NA
CDR3 DNA: TGCAGCGTTGAAGTGGGGGGGGACACTGAAGCTTTCTTT
CDR3 protein: CSVEVGGDTEAFF

V gene: TRBV7-9
J gene: TRBJ2-3
clone size: NA
D gene: TRBD1
CDR3 DNA: TGTGCCAGCAGCTGGGACAGGGTGGGAACGCAGTATTTT
CDR3 protein: CASSWDRVGTQYF

V gene: TRBV11-3
J gene: TRBJ1-1
clone size: NA
D gene: NA
CDR3 DNA: TGTGCCAGCAGCTTAGGGACTTGGGAGTTGAACACTGAAGCTTTCTTT
CDR3 protein: CASSLGTWELNTEAFF

V gene: TRBV29-1
J gene: TRBJ2-7
clone size: NA
D gene: NA
CDR3 DNA: TGCAGCGTTATCGACAGCTACGAGCAGTACTTC
CDR3 protein: CSVIDSYEQYF

V gene: TRBV6-2/TRBV6-3
J gene: TRBJ2-7
clone size: NA
D gene: TRBD1
CDR3 DNA: TGTGCCAGCAGTTACTCCGGGACAGTGTACGAGCAGTACTTC
CDR3 protein: CASSYSGTVYEQYF

V gene: TRBV5-6
J gene: TRBJ2-7
clone size: NA
D gene: NA
CDR3 DNA: TGTGCCAGCAGCCCTTGGGCTAGCAGGTACGAGCAGTACTTC
CDR3 protein: CASSPWASRYEQYF

V gene: TRBV18
J gene: TRBJ1-5
clone size: NA
D gene: NA
CDR3 DNA: TGTGCCAGCTCACCAGAGGGCAGCGGGGGCAATCAGCCCCAGCATTTT
CDR3 protein: CASSPEGSGGNQPQHF

V gene: TRBV28
J gene: TRBJ2-2
clone size: NA
D gene: NA
CDR3 DNA: TGTGCCAGCAGTTTAGGAGGTGGGAGTTCGAGTTCGGGGGAGCTGTTTTTT
CDR3 protein: CASSLGGGSSSSGELFF

V gene: TRBV24-1
J gene: TRBJ2-1
clone size: NA
D gene: NA
CDR3 DNA: TGTGCCACCAGTGACTCGGGAGTGGGGGAGAATGAGCAGTTCTTC
CDR3 protein: CATSDSGVGENEQFF

V gene: TRBV18
J gene: TRBJ2-7
clone size: NA
D gene: TRBD2
CDR3 DNA: TGTGCCAGCTCAGGATCAGGGACTAGCGGGAGAATCGAGCAGTACTTC
CDR3 protein: CASSGSGTSGRIEQYF

V gene: TRBV3-1/TRBV3-2
J gene: TRBJ2-6
clone size: once
D gene: NA
CDR3 DNA: TGTGCCAGTTTGACCTCTGGGGCCAACGTCCTGACTTTC
CDR3 protein: CASLTSGANVLTF

V gene: TRBV11-3
J gene: TRBJ1-1
clone size: once
D gene: TRBD1
CDR3 DNA: TGTGCCAGCAGCGGCGACAGGGGGAACACTGAAGCTTTCTTT
CDR3 protein: CASSGDRGNTEAFF

V gene: TRBV7-8
J gene: TRBJ2-7
clone size: NA
D gene: NA
CDR3 DNA: TGTGCCAGCAGTCGAGTACCGGGAAGCTCCTACGAGCAGTACTTC
CDR3 protein: CASSRVPGSSYEQYF

V gene: TRBV13
J gene: TRBJ2-7
clone size: NA
D gene: NA
CDR3 DNA: TGTGCCAGCAGCTTCCAACAGGGTTCCCCCTACGAGCAGTACTTC
CDR3 protein: CASSFQQGSPYEQYF

V gene: TRBV7-2
J gene: TRBJ1-2
clone size: NA
D gene: NA
CDR3 DNA: TGTGCCAGCAGCCCCCGAGGGGGTGACTCTAACTATGGCTACACCTTC
CDR3 protein: CASSPRGGDSNYGYTF

V gene: TRBV19
J gene: TRBJ2-1
clone size: NA
D gene: TRBD2
CDR3 DNA: TGTGCCAGTAGTATCCGCGCGGGAGTAAATGAGCAGTTCTTC
CDR3 protein: CASSIRAGVNEQFF

V gene: TRBV9
J gene: TRBJ2-7
clone size: NA
D gene: NA
CDR3 DNA: TGTGCCAGCAGCGTGACTCAAACATCCTACGAGCAGTACTTC
CDR3 protein: CASSVTQTSYEQYF

V gene: TRBV5-1
J gene: TRBJ1-6
clone size: NA
D gene: TRBD1
CDR3 DNA: TGCGCCAGCAGCTTGGGAACAGGGGCAGAGTCACCCCTCCACTTT
CDR3 protein: CASSLGTGAESPLHF

V gene: TRBV28
J gene: TRBJ2-2
clone size: NA
D gene: TRBD1
CDR3 DNA: TGTGCCAGCAGTTCCAGGGGGCTAGCCAACACCGGGGAGCTGTTTTTT
CDR3 protein: CASSSRGLANTGELFF

V gene: TRBV7-9
J gene: TRBJ2-7
clone size: NA
D gene: NA
CDR3 DNA: TGTGCCAGCAGCTCGACCCTAAGGAGGACAGCCTACGAGCAGTACTTC
CDR3 protein: CASSSTLRRTAYEQYF

V gene: TRBV10-3
J gene: TRBJ1-2
clone size: NA
D gene: NA
CDR3 DNA: TGTGCCATCAGTGATAGCGCCGCAGGGGTCTATGGCTACACCTTC
CDR3 protein: CAISDSAAGVYGYTF

V gene: TRBV5-4
J gene: TRBJ2-1
clone size: NA
D gene: TRBD2
CDR3 DNA: TGTGCCAGCAGCCAAAGGACTAGCGGGAGCTCCTACAATGAGCAGTTCTTC
CDR3 protein: CASSQRTSGSSYNEQFF

V gene: TRBV12-5
J gene: TRBJ2-7
clone size: NA
D gene: NA
CDR3 DNA: TGTGCTAGTGGTTTGGTGGGGCAGGGTGATCCGTACTTC
CDR3 protein: CASGLVGQGDPYF

V gene: TRBV10-3
J gene: TRBJ2-3
clone size: NA
D gene: TRBD1
CDR3 DNA: TGTGCCATCAGTGGATCCGGGACAGGGGCGGCAGATACGCAGTATTTT
CDR3 protein: CAISGSGTGAADTQYF

V gene: TRBV19
J gene: TRBJ2-3
clone size: NA
D gene: TRBD2
CDR3 DNA: TGTGCCAGTAGTACAATAGCGGGAGGGCCGGGGGGTACGCAGTATTTT
CDR3 protein: CASSTIAGGPGGTQYF

V gene: TRBV7-9
J gene: TRBJ2-2
clone size: NA
D gene: NA
CDR3 DNA: TGTGCCAGCAGCCAAAATGGGGGGGCCGGCCAGCTGTTTTTT
CDR3 protein: CASSQNGGAGQLFF

V gene: TRBV6-1
J gene: TRBJ1-2
clone size: NA
D gene: NA
CDR3 DNA: TGTGCCAGCAGTGAAGGGGGCATGCGGGAAACGGCCTCGGGCTACACCTTC
CDR3 protein: CASSEGGMRETASGYTF

V gene: TRBV3-1/TRBV3-2
J gene: TRBJ2-5
clone size: NA
D gene: TRBD2
CDR3 DNA: TGTGCCAGCAGCCAAGGGCTAGCGGGTCTCCAAGAGACCCAGTACTTC
CDR3 protein: CASSQGLAGLQETQYF

V gene: TRBV7-2
J gene: TRBJ2-6
clone size: NA
D gene: NA
CDR3 DNA: TGTGCCAGCAGCTCCGGAGCTCGCCTAGCGACCCCCCACGTCCTGACTTTC
CDR3 protein: CASSSGARLATPHVLTF

V gene: TRBV5-6
J gene: TRBJ2-6
clone size: NA
D gene: NA
CDR3 DNA: TGTGCCAGCACCTTACTTTCTGGGGCCAACGTCCTGACTTTC
CDR3 protein: CASTLLSGANVLTF

V gene: TRBV11-3
J gene: TRBJ1-5
clone size: NA
D gene: NA
CDR3 DNA: TGTGCCAGCAGCTTAGATGTTCATCAGCCCCAGCATTTT
CDR3 protein: CASSLDVHQPQHF

V gene: TRBV2
J gene: TRBJ2-1
clone size: NA
D gene: NA
CDR3 DNA: TGTGCCAGCAGCTACAACAATGAGCAGTTCTTC
CDR3 protein: CASSYNNEQFF

V gene: TRBV11-3
J gene: TRBJ2-1
clone size: NA
D gene: TRBD2
CDR3 DNA: TGTGCCAGCAGCCTTGCAAGAAGACTAGCGGGAGATCGTGAGCAGTTCTTC
CDR3 protein: CASSLARRLAGDREQFF

V gene: TRBV12-3/TRBV12-4
J gene: TRBJ1-1
clone size: NA
D gene: NA
CDR3 DNA: TGTGCCAGCAGGGGCGAGATGAACACTGAAGCTTTCTTT
CDR3 protein: CASRGEMNTEAFF

V gene: TRBV18
J gene: TRBJ1-1
clone size: NA
D gene: NA
CDR3 DNA: TGTGCCAGCTCCCCGGGGCTGGAGACTGAAGCTTTCTTT
CDR3 protein: CASSPGLETEAFF

V gene: TRBV10-3
J gene: TRBJ2-3
clone size: NA
D gene: NA
CDR3 DNA: TGTGCCATCTCTGGGGAGGACAACACAGATACGCAGTATTTT
CDR3 protein: CAISGEDNTDTQYF

V gene: TRBV5-5
J gene: TRBJ1-1
clone size: NA
D gene: TRBD1
CDR3 DNA: TGTGCCAGCAGCCGACAGGGGTTGGAGACTGAAGCTTTCTTT
CDR3 protein: CASSRQGLETEAFF

V gene: TRBV11-1
J gene: TRBJ1-2
clone size: NA
D gene: NA
CDR3 DNA: TGTGCCAGCAGTTCAACTGCAGGTTTCTATGGCTACACCTTC
CDR3 protein: CASSSTAGFYGYTF

V gene: TRBV6-6
J gene: TRBJ2-5
clone size: NA
D gene: NA
CDR3 DNA: TGTGCCAGCAGTTTGAGGGGGGTAGCTAGAGAGACCCAGTACTTC
CDR3 protein: CASSLRGVARETQYF

V gene: TRBV11-3
J gene: TRBJ2-2
clone size: NA
D gene: NA
CDR3 DNA: TGTGCCAGCAGCTTAGGGTCCGCTAGGCACGGGGAGCTGTTTTTT
CDR3 protein: CASSLGSARHGELFF